This TCR beta chain was recorded in a study of cytomegalovirus exposure and HLA in healthy donors. Study as a whole: Counted in an early data release were approximately 85 million unique TCRs from HLA-typed donors.

Regarding the study as a whole: When a later analysis was performed, an Asian-associated ancestry cluster reportedly had fewer N-insertions than the approximately 690-donor mean. Most sequenced TCRs were rare (though some public TCRs occurred in many donors).

This clone was counted only a few times. No antigen is known for it. Primers for the PCR totalled 60 Vbeta and 13 Jbeta. Assay: immunoSEQ multiplex PCR; the TCRdb copy retains only in-frame clones and omits some. The repertoire holds about 190,000 clones, with roughly 77% as singletons. The CDR3 length is 16 residues. Germline CDR1 is SGHRS and CDR2 is YFSETQ. V was shortened by 4 bases and J by 0 bases, with 13 bases between the two germline ends. The material sequenced was PBMCs. The clonotype originates from a man aged 40-55 years in good health and CMV-seropositive. The genes are TRBV5-1 and TRBJ1-4, with a tentative D call TRBD1 (6 bases). In DNA form, the CDR3 reads TGCGCCAGCAGCACGGGGACACTTTCAACTAATGAAAAACTGTTTTTT. Protein sequence: CASSTGTLSTNEKLFF.